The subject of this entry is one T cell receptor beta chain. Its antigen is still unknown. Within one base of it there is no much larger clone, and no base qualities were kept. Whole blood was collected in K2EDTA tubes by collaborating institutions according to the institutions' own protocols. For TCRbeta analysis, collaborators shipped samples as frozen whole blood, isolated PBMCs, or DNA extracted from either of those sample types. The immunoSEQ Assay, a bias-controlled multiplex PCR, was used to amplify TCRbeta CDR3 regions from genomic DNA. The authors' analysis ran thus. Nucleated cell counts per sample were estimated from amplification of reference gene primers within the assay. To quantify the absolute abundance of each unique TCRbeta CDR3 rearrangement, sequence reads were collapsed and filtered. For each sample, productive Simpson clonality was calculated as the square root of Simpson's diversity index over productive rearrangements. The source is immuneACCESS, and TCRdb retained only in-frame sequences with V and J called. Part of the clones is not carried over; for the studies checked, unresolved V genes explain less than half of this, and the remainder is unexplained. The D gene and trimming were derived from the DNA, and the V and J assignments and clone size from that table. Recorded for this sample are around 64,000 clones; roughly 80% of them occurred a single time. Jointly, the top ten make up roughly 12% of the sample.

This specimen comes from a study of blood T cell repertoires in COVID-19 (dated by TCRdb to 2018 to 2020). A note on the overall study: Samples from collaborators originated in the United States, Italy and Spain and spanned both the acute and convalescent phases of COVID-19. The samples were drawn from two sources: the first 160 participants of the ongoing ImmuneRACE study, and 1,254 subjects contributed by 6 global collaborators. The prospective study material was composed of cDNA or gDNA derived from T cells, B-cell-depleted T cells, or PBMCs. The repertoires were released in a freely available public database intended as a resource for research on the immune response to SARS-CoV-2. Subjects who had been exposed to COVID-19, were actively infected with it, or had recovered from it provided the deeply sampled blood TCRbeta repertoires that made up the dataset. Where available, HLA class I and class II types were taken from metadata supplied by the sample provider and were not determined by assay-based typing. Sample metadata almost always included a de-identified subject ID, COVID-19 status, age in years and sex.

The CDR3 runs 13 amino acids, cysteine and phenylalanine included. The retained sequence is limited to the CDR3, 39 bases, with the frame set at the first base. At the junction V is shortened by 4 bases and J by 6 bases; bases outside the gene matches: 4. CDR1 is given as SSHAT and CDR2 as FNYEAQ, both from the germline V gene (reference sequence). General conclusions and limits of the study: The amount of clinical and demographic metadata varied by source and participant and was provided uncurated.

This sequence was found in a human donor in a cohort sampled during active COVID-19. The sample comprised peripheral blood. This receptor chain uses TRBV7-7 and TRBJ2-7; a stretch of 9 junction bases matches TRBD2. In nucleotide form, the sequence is TGTGCCAGCAGCTCCCAGACTAGCGGCGAGCAGTACTTC. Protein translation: CASSSQTSGEQYF.